Shown below are 29 T cell receptor beta chains from a single sample sequenced in a study of blood T cell repertoires in COVID-19. Repertoires were generated with immunoSEQ multiplex PCR, while TCRdb's copy carries only in-frame clones and drops some. The sample shows fewer than 350,000 clones, approximately 80% of them seen only once. Material: peripheral blood. Source of these receptors: a woman aged 60-70 years with active or convalescent COVID-19.

The J gene is TRBJ2-5, the V gene TRBV5-1; 9 nucleotides agree with TRBD1. This CDR3 region has 15 residues. V shed 2 bases and J 5 bases; nucleotides not matched to a gene: 7. From germline, CDR1 is SGHRS and CDR2 YFSETQ. The DNA of the CDR3 is TGCGCCAGCAGCTTCCGGGGACAGGGTGGCGAGACCCAGTACTTC. It encodes CASSFRGQGGETQYF.

This clone occurred once. The chain recombines TRBV11-2 with TRBJ2-7, with TRBD1 matching 7 bases. In germline, CDR1 is SGHAT, CDR2 FQNNGV. The V gene end was trimmed by 0 bases and the J gene end by 1 base; junction bases not matched to a gene: 6. This CDR3 is 16 amino acids long. The CDR3 DNA is TGTGCCAGCAGCTTAGAAGGGGGACAGTTTTCCTACGAGCAGTACTTC. It is translated as CASSLEGGQFSYEQYF.

This clone has a handful of counts. The chain is built from TRBV5-1 and TRBJ2-7; 9 nucleotides agree with TRBD2. The CDR3 totals 20 residues. Germline CDR1 is SGHRS and CDR2 is YFSETQ. Germline trimming cut 0 bases from V and 4 bases from J; bases unmatched to any gene: 20. This CDR3 is CASSLGLAGLVRDPGYEQYF. DNA for the CDR3: TGCGCCAGCAGCTTGGGGCTAGCGGGGTTGGTGCGGGATCCAGGATACGAGCAGTACTTC.

This chain uses TRBV2 with TRBJ2-5; 8 positions agree with TRBD2. The CDR3 covers 15 residues. The junction had 2 bases not matched to a gene; V was cut back by 2 bases and J by 0 bases. CDR1 and CDR2 (germline): SNHLY, FYNNEI. CDR3 bases: TGTGCCAGCAGTGAAAAACTAGCGGACCAAGAGACCCAGTACTTC. It is translated as CASSEKLADQETQYF.

The rearrangement links TRBV18 to TRBJ2-1, with D maybe TRBD1 (5 bases). Germline V CDR1 and CDR2: KGHSH, LQKENI. The CDR3 covers 12 residues. With 3 bases removed from V and 7 bases from J, the gap between germline ends came to 7 bases. In DNA form, the CDR3 reads TGTGCCAGCTCACCTGACAGAAATGAGCAGTTCTTC. Protein sequence: CASSPDRNEQFF. Full variable domain (missing parts from reference TRBV18 and TRBJ2-1): NAGVMQNPRHLVRRRGQEARLRCSPMKGHSHVYWYRQLPEEGLKFMVYLQKENIIDESGMPKERFSAEFPKEGPSILRIQQVVRGDSAAYFCASSPDRNEQFFGPGTRLTVL.

This chain joins TRBV6-6 and TRBJ1-5; D ambiguous. The ends were cut back, 4 bases at V and 0 bases at J, with 7 bases in the middle. The CDR3 sequence is 14 residues long. CDR1 is MNHNY, CDR2 SVGAGI, per germline (reference sequence). This chain's CDR3 is CASSSGDSNQPQHF. The CDR3 DNA follows: TGTGCCAGCAGTTCCGGGGATAGCAATCAGCCCCAGCATTTT.

This chain links TRBV6-5 with TRBJ2-5, with 7 bases lining up with TRBD2. CDR1 and CDR2 from the germline V gene are MNHEY and SVGAGI. CDR3 size: 15 residues. After removal of 5 bases from V and 1 base from J, the junction contained 7 bases not matched to a gene. CDR3 loop: CASSLGRLAQETQYF. In DNA form, the CDR3 reads TGTGCCAGCAGTCTCGGGCGACTAGCCCAAGAGACCCAGTACTTC.

V and J are TRBV2 and TRBJ1-2; maybe TRBD1 (5 bases). The CDR3 loop spans 13 amino acids. CDR1 SNHLY and CDR2 FYNNEI come from the germline V gene. Trimming shortened V by 6 bases and J by 7 bases, and 15 bases separated the two germline ends. CDR3: CASSPGSLGGYTF. CDR3 DNA sequence: TGTGCCAGCAGCCCAGGGTCCTTGGGTGGCTACACCTTC.

The chain combines TRBV7-3 with TRBJ2-5, with D possibly matching TRBD2 (5 bases). Germline CDR1 SGHTA, CDR2 FQGTGA. Trimming took 4 bases from V and 2 from J, leaving 8 bases between them. The CDR3 runs to 13 residues. The CDR3 spells CASSSGLQETQYF. In nucleotides, the CDR3 is TGTGCCAGCAGCTCGGGATTACAAGAGACCCAGTACTTC.

This clone was seen only once. The chain employs TRBV7-9 and TRBJ1-5, with 7 nucleotides matching TRBD1. Germline V gives CDR1 SEHNR, CDR2 FQNEAQ (reference sequence). The CDR3 runs 16 residues. J lost 1 base, V lost 6 bases, and 9 bases had no gene match. This CDR3 reads CASRSTAGGSNQPQHF. The CDR3 DNA reads TGTGCCAGCAGATCCACCGCAGGGGGGAGCAATCAGCCCCAGCATTTT.

This sequence joins TRBV7-9 and TRBJ2-1; a possible D gene is TRBD2 (6 bases). Trimming removed 6 bases from V and 0 bases from J, with 9 bases in between. The CDR3 has 14 amino acids. Germline values: CDR1 SEHNR, CDR2 FQNEAQ (reference sequence). CDR3 sequence: CASRERASYNEQFF. CDR3 nucleotides: TGTGCCAGCAGAGAGCGGGCCTCCTACAATGAGCAGTTCTTC.

J is TRBJ1-2 and V is TRBV5-4; maybe TRBD1 (5 bases). V lost 0 bases and J lost 4, with 13 bases in between. Germline values: CDR1 SGHNT, CDR2 YYREEE (reference sequence). The CDR3 spans 15 residues. The CDR3 sequence: CASSLEGSLLYGYTF. CDR3 nucleotide sequence: TGTGCCAGCAGCTTGGAGGGGTCCCTCCTCTATGGCTACACCTTC.

This sequence joins TRBV7-8 and TRBJ1-1; D not resolved. This CDR3 is 17 amino acids long. V lost 4 bases and J 1 base, leaving 19 bases between the germline ends. Per germline, CDR1 SGHVS and CDR2 FQNEAQ. The CDR3 sequence is CASSSRSHGGANTEAFF. The CDR3 DNA reads TGTGCCAGCAGCTCTCGCTCCCACGGAGGTGCGAACACTGAAGCTTTCTTT.

This chain connects TRBV5-6 to TRBJ1-5; 9 positions match TRBD1. The CDR3 has 16 amino acids. Trimming cost V 4 bases and J 5 bases; bases outside gene matches: 10. CDR1 and CDR2 (germline): SGHDT, YYEEEE. CDR3 protein: CASSTGTGRRDQPQHF. The CDR3, as DNA: TGTGCCAGCAGCACCGGGACAGGGAGAAGGGATCAGCCCCAGCATTTT.

This chain links TRBV5-4 with TRBJ1-2; D not certain. Germline V gene sequence: CDR1 SGHNT, CDR2 YYREEE (reference sequence). Deletions cut 3 bases from V and 5 bases from J, with 17 bases between. This CDR3 has 15 amino acids. DNA of the CDR3: TGTGCCAGCAGCTCCCCCCCGACTACTGGGTATGGCTACACCTTC. It is translated as CASSSPPTTGYGYTF.

J is TRBJ2-3 and V is TRBV5-1, with 7 positions matching TRBD2. Trimming cost V 7 bases and J 5 bases; bases outside gene matches: 13. The germline V gene has CDR1 SGHRS and CDR2 YFSETQ. The CDR3 is 15 residues long. CDR3 sequence reads: CASCPGGGDGDTQYF. The CDR3 DNA follows: TGCGCCAGCTGTCCCGGCGGGGGTGATGGAGATACGCAGTATTTT.

This rearrangement joins TRBV5-4 to TRBJ1-6; the D is unclear. There are 14 residues in the CDR3. Germline values: CDR1 SGHNT, CDR2 YYREEE (reference sequence). The germline V and J ends were trimmed by 1 base and 5 bases, with 7 bases remaining between them. The DNA of the CDR3 is TGTGCCAGCAGCTTGTACGGTAATAATTCACCCCTCCACTTT. Translating it yields CASSLYGNNSPLHF. The complete variable domain, with remaining parts taken from reference TRBV5-4 and TRBJ1-6, reads ETGVTQSPTHLIKTRGQQVTLRCSSQSGHNTVSWYQQALGQGPQFIFQYYREEENGRGNFPPRFSGLQFPNYSSELNVNALELDDSALYLCASSLYGNNSPLHFGNGTRLTVT.

The chain has TRBV24-1 and TRBJ2-5; the match to TRBD2 covers 10 bases. Germline V lookup: CDR1 KGHDR, CDR2 SFDVKD. There are 16 residues in the CDR3. With V trimmed by 4 bases and J by 4 bases, 8 bases remained unmatched. In DNA, the CDR3 is TGTGCCACCAGTGACTGGATGAGCGGGGGGGTAGAGACCCAGTACTTC. Its translation is CATSDWMSGGVETQYF.

The chain combines TRBV7-2 with TRBJ2-3; TRBD2 agrees at 10 bases. Germline values: CDR1 SGHTA, CDR2 FQGNSA. CDR3 length: 13 residues. V dropped 11 bases and J dropped 8; count of bases not matched to a gene: 10. The CDR3 DNA sequence: TGTGCCGAGGATAGCGGGGGGACGGGTACGCAGTATTTT. Protein product: CAEDSGGTGTQYF.

This clone was counted between two and nine times. The chain employs TRBV2 and TRBJ1-6, with D possibly matching TRBD1 (6 bases). V lost 7 bases and J 3 bases, leaving 10 bases between the germline ends. The CDR3 has 14 amino acids. The germline CDR1 and CDR2 sequences are SNHLY and FYNNEI. The CDR3 region has the DNA TGTGCCAGCATCTTGGACAGCTATAATTCACCCCTCCACTTT. It is translated as CASILDSYNSPLHF. The full variable domain, in which reference TRBV2 and TRBJ1-6 provide the parts outside the CDR3, is EPEVTQTPSHQVTQMGQEVILRCVPISNHLYFYWYRQILGQKVEFLVSFYNNEISEKSEIFDDQFSVERPDGSNFTLKIRSTKLEDSAMYFCASILDSYNSPLHFGNGTRLTVT.

The V and J genes are TRBV6-5 and TRBJ1-6, with 9 bases that match TRBD1. This CDR3 spans 16 amino acids. V trimming: 0 bases; J trimming: 6 bases; junction bases outside the gene matches: 3. CDR1 and CDR2 (germline): MNHEY, SVGAGI. The CDR3 protein is CASSYSTQGANSPLHF. The CDR3 DNA reads as TGTGCCAGCAGTTACTCGACACAGGGGGCTAATTCACCCCTCCACTTT.

This rearrangement joins TRBV6-5 to TRBJ1-2; 12 bases align to TRBD1. Germline values: CDR1 MNHEY, CDR2 SVGAGI. The CDR3 totals 14 residues. Germline trimming cut 6 bases from V and 4 bases from J; bases unmatched to any gene: 3. The CDR3 coding sequence is TGTGCCAGCAGGAGGGACAGGGGGCCCTATGGCTACACCTTC. It yields the protein CASRRDRGPYGYTF.

J is TRBJ1-2 and V is TRBV30; the D gene is possibly TRBD1 (5 bases). Germline CDR1 GTSNPN, CDR2 SVGIG (reference sequence). CDR3 length: 14 residues. Deletions cut 0 bases from V and 6 bases from J, with 14 bases between. The CDR3 nucleotides are TGTGCCTGGAGTGTATCTAGGGGTATTCATGGCTACACCTTC. Amino acid sequence: CAWSVSRGIHGYTF.

This clone came up once. The chain is built from TRBV7-6 and TRBJ2-2; 11 positions agree with TRBD2. This CDR3 has 16 amino acids. The junction had 8 bases not matched to a gene; V was cut back by 7 bases and J by 4 bases. The germline V gene has CDR1 SGHVS and CDR2 FNYEAQ. The CDR3 DNA sequence: TGTGCCAGCACCGTGACTAGCGGGGTTGGCACCGGGGAGCTGTTTTTT. Amino acid sequence: CASTVTSGVGTGELFF.

Only one count was recorded for this clone. The chain combines TRBV6-6 with TRBJ2-3; 9 nucleotides line up with TRBD2. V lost 5 bases and J lost 0; bases outside the gene matches: 6. Germline V lookup: CDR1 MNHNY, CDR2 SVGAGI (reference sequence). The CDR3 runs to 16 residues. The CDR3 region is CASSPGLAGSTDTQYF. Written as DNA, the CDR3 is TGTGCCAGCAGTCCGGGCCTAGCGGGGAGCACAGATACGCAGTATTTT.

In this sample, this clone turned up many times. The chain has TRBV9 and TRBJ1-2; TRBD1 aligns across 11 bases. V shed 1 base and J 5 bases; nucleotides not matched to a gene: 7. In germline, CDR1 is SGDLS, CDR2 YYNGEE. This CDR3 is 16 amino acids long. CDR3 region: CASSVRTGTGGYGYTF. The CDR3 coding sequence is TGTGCCAGCAGCGTAAGAACAGGGACAGGGGGATATGGCTACACCTTC.

J is TRBJ1-4 and V is TRBV12-3 or TRBV12-4, with D hard to call. The CDR3 has 13 amino acids. The germline V and J ends were trimmed by 7 bases and 3 bases, with 9 bases remaining between them. CDR3 loop: CASKLGANEKLFF. The CDR3 DNA follows: TGTGCCAGCAAACTCGGAGCTAATGAAAAACTGTTTTTT.

The J gene is TRBJ1-1, the V gene TRBV21-1; the table assigns TRBD1, which was not confirmed against the DNA. TRBV21-1 is a known pseudogene. The CDR3 consists of 15 residues. Here the CDR3 DNA reads TGTGCCAGCAGCAGGAAGGGGAAGCTGAACACTGAAGCTTTCTTT. It translates to CASSRKGKLNTEAFF.

V and J are TRBV18 and TRBJ1-6; 10 bases agree with TRBD1. The germline V gene has CDR1 KGHSH and CDR2 LQKENI. The V and J ends lost 8 bases and 8 bases, in that order; junction bases with no gene match: 9. The CDR3 is made up of 15 amino acids. This CDR3 reads CASPSGGQGDSPLHF. CDR3 DNA sequence: TGTGCCAGCCCTAGTGGAGGACAGGGGGATTCACCCCTCCACTTT.